This T cell receptor (beta chain) was sequenced during a study of control samples from healthy donors and cancer patients. Profiling relied on immunoSEQ multiplex PCR, and the TCRdb table lists in-frame clones only, not all of them. This table has around 150,000 clones, about 86% appearing once. The V end lost 4 bases, the J end lost 2 bases, and 24 bases lay between the germline ends. The germline gives CDR1 MDHEN, CDR2 SYDVKM. CDR3 length equals 20 residues. This clone appeared once. This sequence joins TRBV28 and TRBJ2-6; no reliable D call. The sequenced sample was blood. This receptor was taken from a man younger than 35 in good health. The CDR3 bases are TGTGCCAGCAGTTCCTTGGTTGTTGGACGGGCCCTGGCTGGGGCCAACGTCCTGACTTTC. Encoded protein: CASSSLVVGRALAGANVLTF.